This TCR beta chain came from a study of T cell repertoires in cytomegalovirus infection (dated by TCRdb to between 2018 and 2020). Background for the entire study: Because public TCR beta signatures pointed to carriage of CMV infection together with the matching HLA type, the HLA type of each donor mattered for the analysis.

General conclusions and limits of the study: In the ex vivo response, HLA-C-restricted CMV-specific TCR beta clonotypes were dominant, and in two of eight donors the single most frequent clonotype came from this HLA-C-restricted group. Cumulative frequency of public TCR beta family members discriminated carriers of CMV infection plus the relevant HLA type in this cohort and an independent approximately 400-donor cohort.

Only one count was recorded for this clonotype. What this receptor recognizes is not known. No much larger clone exists at a distance of one base, and base qualities are not known. A single read counts as weak evidence. From the germline V gene (reference sequence), CDR1 is GTSNPN and CDR2 is SVGIG. The CDR3 has 14 amino acids, counting the end cysteine and phenylalanine. The DNA shown is the 42-base CDR3, in frame from base 1. The germline V end is reduced by 4 bases and the J end by 1 base; junction bases left unmatched: 4. Sequencing relied on an Illumina HiSeq 1500. The raw public data were reprocessed by TCRdb itself: fastp quality trimming at Q25, MiXCR clonotype calling, in-frame beta chains only. Under each unique CDR3 protein, matching rows form one entry showing the most common genes and DNA. A total of 450,000 to 650,000 distinct CDR3 sequences appear in this sample, around 27% of them only once. The top ten clonotypes cover approximately 13% of the sample.

The chain was built from TRBV30 and TRBJ1-2; 9 bases in the middle match TRBD1. The sequenced material came from PBMCs. The clonotype comes from a human donor in good health (CMV status not recorded). Some clones in this sample may be carry-over from other donors' samples. The CDR3 in this case is CAWKHRGLNYGYTF. The nucleotides are TGTGCCTGGAAACACAGGGGGCTTAACTATGGCTACACCTTC.